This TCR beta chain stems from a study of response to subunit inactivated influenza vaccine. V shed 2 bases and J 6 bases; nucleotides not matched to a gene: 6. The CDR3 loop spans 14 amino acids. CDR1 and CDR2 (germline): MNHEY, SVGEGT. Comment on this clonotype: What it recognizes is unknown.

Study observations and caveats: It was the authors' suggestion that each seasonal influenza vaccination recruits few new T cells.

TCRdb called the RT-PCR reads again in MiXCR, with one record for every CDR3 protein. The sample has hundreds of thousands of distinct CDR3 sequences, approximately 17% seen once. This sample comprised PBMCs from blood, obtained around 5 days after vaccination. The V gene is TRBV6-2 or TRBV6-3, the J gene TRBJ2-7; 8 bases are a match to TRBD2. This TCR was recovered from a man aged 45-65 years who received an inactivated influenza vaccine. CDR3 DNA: TGTGCCAGCAGTTACGGCGGGGGGCCAGCCGAGCAGTACTTC. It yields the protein CASSYGGGPAEQYF.